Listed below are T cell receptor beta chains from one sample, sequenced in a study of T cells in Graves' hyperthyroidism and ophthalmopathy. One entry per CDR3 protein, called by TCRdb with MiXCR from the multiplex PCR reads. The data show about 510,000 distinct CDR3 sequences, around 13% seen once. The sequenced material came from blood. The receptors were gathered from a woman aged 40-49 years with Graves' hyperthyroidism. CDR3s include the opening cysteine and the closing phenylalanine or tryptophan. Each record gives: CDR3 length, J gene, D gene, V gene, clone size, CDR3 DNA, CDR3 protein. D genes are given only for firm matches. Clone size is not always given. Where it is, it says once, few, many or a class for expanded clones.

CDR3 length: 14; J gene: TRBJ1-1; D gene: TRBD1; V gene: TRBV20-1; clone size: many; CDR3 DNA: TGCAGTGCCAGCGGGACAGTTAAGAACACTGAAGCTTTCTTT; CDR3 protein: CSASGTVKNTEAFF
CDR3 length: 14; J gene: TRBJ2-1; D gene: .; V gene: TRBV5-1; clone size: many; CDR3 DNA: TGTGCCAGCAGTTTAGAGCGGTCCTACAATGAGCAGTTCTTC; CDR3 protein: CASSLERSYNEQFF
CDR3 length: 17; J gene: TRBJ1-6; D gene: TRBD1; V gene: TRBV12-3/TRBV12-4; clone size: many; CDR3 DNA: TGTGCCAGCAACTCAGCGGGACAGGGGAATAGGAATTCACCCCTCCACTTT; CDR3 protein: CASNSAGQGNRNSPLHF
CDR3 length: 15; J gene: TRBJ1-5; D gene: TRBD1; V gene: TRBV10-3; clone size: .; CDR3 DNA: TGTGCCATCAGTGAGTCGTACAGGGGGTCGCAGCCCCAGCATTTT; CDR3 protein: CAISESYRGSQPQHF
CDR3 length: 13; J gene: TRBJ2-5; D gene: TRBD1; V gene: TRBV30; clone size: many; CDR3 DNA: TGTGCCTGGAGTGAACAGGGGGAAGAGACCCAGTACTTC; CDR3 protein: CAWSEQGEETQYF
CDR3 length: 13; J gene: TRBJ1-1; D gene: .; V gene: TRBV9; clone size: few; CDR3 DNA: TGTGCCAGCAGCGCCGAGGGGGACACTGAAGCTTTCTTT; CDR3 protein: CASSAEGDTEAFF
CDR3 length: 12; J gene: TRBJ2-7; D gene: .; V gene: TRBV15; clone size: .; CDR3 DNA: TGTGCCACCAGCAGGGGGGGGCACGAGCAGTACTTC; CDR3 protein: CATSRGGHEQYF
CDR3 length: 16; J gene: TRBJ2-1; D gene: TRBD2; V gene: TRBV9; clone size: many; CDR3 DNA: TGTGCCAGCAGCGTAGGGGCTGGGGGGGTGCGCAATGAGCAGTTCTTC; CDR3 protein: CASSVGAGGVRNEQFF
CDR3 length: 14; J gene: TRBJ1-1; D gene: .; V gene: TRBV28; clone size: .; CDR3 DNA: TGTGCCAGCAGTTTATGGGGGGGCGGCACTGAAGCTTTCTTT; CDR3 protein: CASSLWGGGTEAFF
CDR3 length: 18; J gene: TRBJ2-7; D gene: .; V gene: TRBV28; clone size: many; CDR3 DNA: TGTGCCAGCAGTTCGAGGGTTAAAGCGGACTCGAGGGCGTACGAGCAGTACTTC; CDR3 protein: CASSSRVKADSRAYEQYF
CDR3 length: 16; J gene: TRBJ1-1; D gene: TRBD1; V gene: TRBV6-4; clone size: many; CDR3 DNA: TGTGCCCGCGAGAGGGGACAGAGCGTATTGAACACTGAAGCTTTCTTT; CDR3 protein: CARERGQSVLNTEAFF
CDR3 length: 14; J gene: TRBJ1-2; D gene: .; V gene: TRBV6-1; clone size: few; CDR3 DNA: TGTGCCAGCAGTCTTCGGGACGGATCCTATGGCTACACCTTC; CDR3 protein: CASSLRDGSYGYTF
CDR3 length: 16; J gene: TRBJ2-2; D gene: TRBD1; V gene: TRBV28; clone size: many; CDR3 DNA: TGTGCCAGCAGTTCACAGGGGGCGGAGAACACCGGGGAGCTGTTTTTT; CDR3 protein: CASSSQGAENTGELFF
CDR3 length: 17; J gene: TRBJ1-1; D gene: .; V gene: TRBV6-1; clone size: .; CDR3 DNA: TGTGCCAGCAGTGAAGCCCCACCGGGCTTCATGAACACTGAAGCTTTCTTT; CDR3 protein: CASSEAPPGFMNTEAFF
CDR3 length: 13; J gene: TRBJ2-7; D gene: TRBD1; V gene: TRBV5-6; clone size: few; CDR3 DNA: TGTGCCAGCAGCTTGGAGGACAGGGGCGAGCAGTACTTC; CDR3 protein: CASSLEDRGEQYF
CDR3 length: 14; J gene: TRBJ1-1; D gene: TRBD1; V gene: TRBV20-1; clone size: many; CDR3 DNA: TGCAGTGCTCTCAGGGGGCAGGGTTGGACTGAAGCTTTCTTT; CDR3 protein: CSALRGQGWTEAFF
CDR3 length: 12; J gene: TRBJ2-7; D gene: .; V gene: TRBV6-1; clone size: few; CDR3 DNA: TGTGCCAGCAGTGCGTCCCGTTACGAGCAGTACTTC; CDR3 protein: CASSASRYEQYF
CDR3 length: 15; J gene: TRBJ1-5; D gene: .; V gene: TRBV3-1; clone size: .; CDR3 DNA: TGTGCCAGCAGTCGAGGGATTGGAGGCAATCAGCCCCAGCATTTT; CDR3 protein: CASSRGIGGNQPQHF
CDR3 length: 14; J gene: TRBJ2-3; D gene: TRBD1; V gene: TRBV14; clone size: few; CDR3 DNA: TGTGCCAGCAGCCACCGGGACAGAGGAGATACGCAGTATTTT; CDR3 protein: CASSHRDRGDTQYF
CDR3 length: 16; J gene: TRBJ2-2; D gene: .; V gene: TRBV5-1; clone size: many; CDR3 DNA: TGCGCCAGCAGCTTGGCCCTGGAATCGAACACCGGGGAGCTGTTTTTT; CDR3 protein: CASSLALESNTGELFF